This T cell receptor (beta chain) was captured in a study of blood T cell dynamics during melanoma immunotherapy (TCRdb year 2020). Regarding the complete study: Patients with metastatic melanoma were treated with first-line pembrolizumab or nivolumab plus ipilimumab as standard of care in the United Kingdom. To find early correlates of response, the study profiled the peripheral T cell receptor repertoires of patients with metastatic melanoma both before and after one cycle of checkpoint inhibitor therapy. Consecutive patients formed a training cohort, and a further independent group of patients from the same centre was pooled into an external validation set. The research as a whole found: The study could not determine whether the T cell clones driving repertoire changes were melanoma-specific or reflected general immune activation. Unlike progressors, patients who went on to achieve disease control showed a bifurcated reorganization of the PBMC repertoire at W3, with either increased clonality or increased diversity. The relatively small sample size was acknowledged as a potential limitation on generalization of the results.

This sample's time point label indicates: pre-treatment baseline. Blood samples were taken before treatment (T0) and at week 3 (W3), following the first cycle of checkpoint blockade. Except for a couple of patients with rapid clinical progression, response was assessed 12 weeks after the first infusion by RECIST 1.1; disease control meant complete response, partial response or stable disease. Patients were excluded for prior systemic cancer treatment, concomitant immunosuppressant therapy or synchronous other active malignancies. Both bulk PBMC and plasma cell-free DNA were sequenced for TCR beta so that circulating cells and T cell turnover could be tracked. Lymphoprep and SepMate tubes were used to isolate PBMC from blood, and red cell lysis was then performed. QIAamp DNA Blood Mini kits were used to extract DNA from PBMC and from sorted T cell subsets. Every bulk PBMC sample had a fixed 350 ng of DNA loaded. The immunoSEQ TCRb Assay kit was used according to manufacturer instructions to amplify TCR beta CDR3 sequences from genomic DNA. The KAPA Library Quantification Kit for Illumina platforms was used to quantify pooled libraries by qPCR. Pooled libraries were sequenced on an Illumina NextSeq 500, clustered at roughly 0.55-1.1 pM. The source study handled its data this way. TCR data were analyzed using immunoSEQ ANALYZER and the R LymphoSeq package. A rearrangement efficiency score was calculated as productive divided by the sum of productive and non-productive CDR3 sequences. Clonality was measured with the Gini coefficient and diversity with the Renyi index at alpha=1, and both measures were compared pairwise between timepoints within each patient. Clonal relatedness used an edit distance of 3, and repertoire similarity used the Bhattacharyya coefficient, both computed in LymphoSeq. To classify response, a linear discriminant analysis based on week-3 changes in clonality and diversity was built with the R MASS and caret packages. The table comes from immuneACCESS by way of TCRdb, which keeps in-frame sequences with V and J called. Part of the clones is missing from these tables; in studies checked, under half for an unresolved V gene and the rest for unknown reasons. The V and J calls and the clone size are those of that table, but D and trimming were determined from the DNA. This sample holds approximately 13,000 clones; around 84% were observed only once. The ten largest clonotypes hold 5.5% to 7.5% of the sample.

Turning to this clone: Its antigen remains undetermined. No much larger clone exists at a distance of one base, and base qualities are not known.

The trim is 4 bases for V and 7 bases for J, with a gap of 17 bases between the germline ends. The germline V gene (reference sequence) sets CDR1 to MNHEY and CDR2 to SMNVEV. Spanning cysteine to phenylalanine, the CDR3 consists of 15 amino acids. Kept here is only the CDR3 DNA, which spans 45 bases and is read in frame from base 1. The receptor's source is a human donor with melanoma. Recombination connected TRBV27 to TRBJ1-5; TRBD1 could be the D gene, as 5 bases match. Source: blood, taken from a patient treated with checkpoint blockade. The CDR3 protein: CASSSDTSEGQPQHF. The DNA sequence follows: TGTGCCAGCAGTTCGGACACTTCAGAAGGGCAGCCCCAGCATTTT.